The next 21 T cell receptor beta chains were all read from a single sample in a study of Ad26.COV2.S vaccination and SARS-CoV-2 variants. The data were produced by immunoSEQ multiplex PCR, yet TCRdb's version contains in-frame clones alone and is incomplete. The repertoire holds 300,000 to 350,000 clones, with over 80% as singletons. Stated treatment: around 19 received Ad26.COV2.S at low or high dose, single or two shots; about 5 received placebo; per-sample allocation not given. Sampling took place 63 days after the first vaccine or placebo injection. The specimen was peripheral blood, collected in a trial of Ad26.COV2.S vaccine versus placebo. These receptors originate from a person aged 18-60 years who received the Ad26.COV2.S COVID-19 vaccine or a placebo.

The chain is built from TRBV4-1 and TRBJ1-6; 9 bases map to TRBD1. This CDR3 region has 16 residues. With V trimmed by 4 bases and J by 6 bases, 7 bases remained unmatched. Germline V CDR1 and CDR2: MGHRA, YSYEKL. CDR3 DNA sequence: TGCGCCAGCAGCCGCTTGACAGGGGGAAGTAATTCACCCCTCCACTTT. This sequence encodes CASSRLTGGSNSPLHF.

The chain combines TRBV5-6 with TRBJ2-1; 9 bases match TRBD2. From germline, CDR1 is SGHDT and CDR2 YYEEEE. This CDR3 is 16 amino acids long. V lost 4 bases, J lost 2 bases, and 7 bases stayed unmatched. CDR3 sequence reads: CASSRTGTSPYNEQFF. The CDR3 DNA sequence: TGTGCCAGCAGCCGTACCGGGACTAGCCCCTACAATGAGCAGTTCTTC.

CDR3 nucleotides: TGTGCCAGCAGCATCGGACTAGCGGGGGGCGTGGAGACCCAGTACTTC. This gives the protein CASSIGLAGGVETQYF. V is TRBV7-2 and J is TRBJ2-5, with 14 bases fitting TRBD2. Germline values: CDR1 SGHTA, CDR2 FQGNSA. The CDR3 spans 16 residues. Unmatched junction bases numbered 7, after V lost 5 bases and J lost 5 bases.

The chain carries TRBV7-7 and TRBJ1-2, with D tentatively TRBD1 (5 bases). This CDR3 comprises 14 residues. Trimming left V 1 base short and J 3 bases short, with 9 bases between. Germline V gives CDR1 SSHAT, CDR2 FNYEAQ (reference sequence). Written as DNA, the CDR3 is TGTGCCAGCAGCTTAGGGGGCCAATACTATGGCTACACCTTC. Its protein is CASSLGGQYYGYTF.

The chain links TRBV6-4 to TRBJ2-2, with 7 bases matching TRBD1. V was pared by 6 bases and J by 2 bases, with 6 bases of the junction left unmatched. There are 15 residues in the CDR3. Germline V lookup: CDR1 MRHNA, CDR2 SNTAGT. Here the CDR3 DNA reads TGTGCCAGCAGCGCTGAGGGGGCCAACACCGGGGAGCTGTTTTTT. It codes for CASSAEGANTGELFF.

The chain recombines TRBV3-1 (or the pseudogene TRBV3-2) with TRBJ2-1, with a tentative D call TRBD2 (5 bases). The germline gives CDR1 LGHDT, CDR2 YNNKEL (reference sequence). V lost 6 bases, J lost 8 bases, and 14 bases lay in between. The CDR3 has 13 residues. CDR3 DNA: TGTGCCAGCAGTCCAAGGCTCGGGGATGAGCAGTTCTTC. It is translated as CASSPRLGDEQFF.

This clone was counted a single time. V gene TRBV7-9 combines with J gene TRBJ2-2, with 13 nucleotides matching TRBD2. With 5 bases clipped from V and 6 bases from J, the junction kept 6 bases outside the gene matches. Germline CDR1 is SEHNR and CDR2 is FQNEAQ (reference sequence). This CDR3 region has 16 residues. This CDR3 is CASSLGLAGVAGELFF. In nucleotides, the CDR3 is TGTGCCAGCAGCCTCGGACTAGCGGGGGTCGCCGGGGAGCTGTTTTTT.

V usage is TRBV29-1 and J usage is TRBJ1-1; D is unresolved. The CDR3 is made up of 14 amino acids. CDR1 is SQVTM, CDR2 ANQGSEA, per germline. V was clipped by 6 bases and J by 4 bases, with 18 bases between them. The CDR3: CSVSPVQRSTEAFF. The CDR3 nucleotides are TGCAGCGTGAGCCCGGTTCAGAGGAGCACTGAAGCTTTCTTT.

The chain employs TRBV29-1 and TRBJ1-2; possible D gene TRBD1, 6 bases. This CDR3 has 12 amino acids. V dropped 7 bases and J dropped 6 bases, with 15 bases sitting between them. CDR1 and CDR2 (germline): SQVTM, ANQGSEA. Written as DNA, the CDR3 is TGCAGCGCGGGGAAGGGGGTCGATGGCTACACCTTC. Translated: CSAGKGVDGYTF.

This clone was observed a few times. V and J are TRBV7-8 and TRBJ2-7; 12 positions agree with TRBD2. The CDR3 covers 17 residues. V was clipped by 5 bases and J by 0 bases; unmatched bases: 8. The germline CDR1 and CDR2 sequences are SGHVS and FQNEAQ. The CDR3 loop is CASSQSLAGGSSYEQYF. In nucleotides, the CDR3 is TGTGCCAGCAGCCAGTCACTAGCGGGGGGTAGCTCCTACGAGCAGTACTTC.

The genes are TRBV10-3 and TRBJ1-1; 7 bases map to TRBD1. This CDR3 spans 14 amino acids. Germline V lookup: CDR1 ENHRY, CDR2 SYGVKD. With 6 bases clipped from V and 4 bases from J, the junction kept 8 bases outside the gene matches. CDR3 bases: TGTGCCATCAGAGAGACAGGGCTGGGCACTGAAGCTTTCTTT. Amino acids: CAIRETGLGTEAFF.

This sequence joins TRBV7-3 and TRBJ2-5, with D perhaps matching TRBD1 (6 bases). Deletions cut 6 bases from V and 3 bases from J, with 11 bases between. The CDR3 covers 13 residues. Germline V lookup: CDR1 SGHTA, CDR2 FQGTGA. This CDR3 reads CASSTYREETQYF. The CDR3 coding sequence is TGTGCCAGCAGTACCTACAGGGAAGAGACCCAGTACTTC.

The genes are TRBV18 and TRBJ2-7; D may be TRBD1 (5 bases). The V end lost 6 bases, the J end lost 2 bases, and 11 bases lay between the germline ends. Per the germline V gene, CDR1 is KGHSH and CDR2 is LQKENI. The CDR3 contains 13 residues. The CDR3 sequence: CASSLTEAYEQYF. The DNA of the CDR3 is TGTGCCAGCTCCCTGACAGAAGCCTACGAGCAGTACTTC.

V usage is TRBV24-1 and J usage is TRBJ2-2; TRBD1 aligns across 7 bases. After removal of 7 bases from V and 2 bases from J, the junction contained 3 bases not matched to a gene. In germline, CDR1 is KGHDR, CDR2 SFDVKD. This CDR3 comprises 14 residues. The CDR3 spells CATSRGSNTGELFF. The CDR3 coding sequence is TGTGCCACCAGCAGGGGGTCTAACACCGGGGAGCTGTTTTTT.

The rearrangement uses TRBV5-4 and TRBJ1-5, with D unclear. There are 14 residues in the CDR3. The ends were cut back, 3 bases at V and 0 bases at J, with 7 bases in the middle. Per germline, CDR1 SGHNT and CDR2 YYREEE (reference sequence). CDR3 loop: CASSSYNSNQPQHF. For the CDR3, the DNA is TGTGCCAGCAGCTCCTATAATAGCAATCAGCCCCAGCATTTT. The full variable domain, completed using reference TRBV5-4 and TRBJ1-5, is ETGVTQSPTHLIKTRGQQVTLRCSSQSGHNTVSWYQQALGQGPQFIFQYYREEENGRGNFPPRFSGLQFPNYSSELNVNALELDDSALYLCASSSYNSNQPQHFGDGTRLSIL.

V gene TRBV7-9 combines with J gene TRBJ1-2; 12 bases align to TRBD1. After removal of 1 base from V and 2 bases from J, the junction contained 8 bases not matched to a gene. The CDR3 length is 18 residues. CDR1 SEHNR and CDR2 FQNEAQ come from the germline V gene (reference sequence). As DNA, the CDR3 is TGTGCCAGCAGCTTAGGTGGGGGGACAGGGGGCCACAACTATGGCTACACCTTC. Residues: CASSLGGGTGGHNYGYTF. Full variable domain (rest looked up from reference TRBV7-9 and TRBJ1-2): DTGVSQNPRHKITKRGQNVTFRCDPISEHNRLYWYRQTLGQGPEFLTYFQNEAQLEKSRLLSDRFSAERPKGSFSTLEIQRTEQGDSAMYLCASSLGGGTGGHNYGYTFGSGTRLTVV.

CDR3 amino acids: CASSFEQGTNEKLFF. The CDR3 bases are TGTGCCAGCAGCTTTGAGCAGGGGACTAATGAAAAACTGTTTTTT. This chain joins TRBV7-9 and TRBJ1-4, with a possible D match to TRBD1 (6 bases). Germline V gives CDR1 SEHNR, CDR2 FQNEAQ (reference sequence). The length of the CDR3 is 15 residues. Trimming removed 3 bases from V and 2 bases from J, with 10 bases in between.

The chain joins TRBV7-9 to TRBJ1-6; D gene uncertain. The CDR3 covers 13 residues. Trimming took off 8 bases at V and 10 bases at J, with 15 bases between the two ends. Germline CDR1 is SEHNR and CDR2 is FQNEAQ (reference sequence). The CDR3 DNA reads TGTGCCAGCCGGGATTATTCGCTCTCACCCCTCCACTTT. Translating it yields CASRDYSLSPLHF.

V is TRBV10-1 and J is TRBJ2-7; D unclear. The CDR3 loop spans 13 amino acids. CDR1 WNHNN and CDR2 SYGVQD come from the germline V gene (reference sequence). V was clipped by 9 bases and J by 2 bases, with 14 bases between them. For the CDR3, the DNA is TGCGCCAGAAACCGGCGGCCGACCTACGAGCAGTACTTC. It translates to CARNRRPTYEQYF.

The rearrangement joins TRBV19 to TRBJ1-5; the match to TRBD1 covers 8 bases. J gave up 6 bases and V 6 bases, and 16 bases lay outside the gene matches. Germline CDR1 LNHDA, CDR2 SQIVND (reference sequence). The CDR3 spans 17 residues. CDR3 in amino acids: CASREGAGQGGGQPQHF. The CDR3 DNA reads as TGTGCCAGTAGGGAGGGGGCCGGACAGGGAGGAGGTCAGCCCCAGCATTTT. The full variable domain, completed using reference TRBV19 and TRBJ1-5, is DGGITQSPKYLFRKEGQNVTLSCEQNLNHDAMYWYRQDPGQGLRLIYYSQIVNDFQKGDIAEGYSVSREKKESFPLTVTSAQKNPTAFYLCASREGAGQGGGQPQHFGDGTRLSIL.

The chain uses TRBV28 and TRBJ1-6; D perhaps matches TRBD1 (5 bases). CDR1 is MDHEN, CDR2 SYDVKM, per germline. V was pared by 7 bases and J by 4 bases, with 11 bases between. The CDR3 has 14 residues. CDR3 nucleotide sequence: TGTGCCAGCACCGGGGCTATTTATAATTCACCCCTCCACTTT. It yields the protein CASTGAIYNSPLHF.